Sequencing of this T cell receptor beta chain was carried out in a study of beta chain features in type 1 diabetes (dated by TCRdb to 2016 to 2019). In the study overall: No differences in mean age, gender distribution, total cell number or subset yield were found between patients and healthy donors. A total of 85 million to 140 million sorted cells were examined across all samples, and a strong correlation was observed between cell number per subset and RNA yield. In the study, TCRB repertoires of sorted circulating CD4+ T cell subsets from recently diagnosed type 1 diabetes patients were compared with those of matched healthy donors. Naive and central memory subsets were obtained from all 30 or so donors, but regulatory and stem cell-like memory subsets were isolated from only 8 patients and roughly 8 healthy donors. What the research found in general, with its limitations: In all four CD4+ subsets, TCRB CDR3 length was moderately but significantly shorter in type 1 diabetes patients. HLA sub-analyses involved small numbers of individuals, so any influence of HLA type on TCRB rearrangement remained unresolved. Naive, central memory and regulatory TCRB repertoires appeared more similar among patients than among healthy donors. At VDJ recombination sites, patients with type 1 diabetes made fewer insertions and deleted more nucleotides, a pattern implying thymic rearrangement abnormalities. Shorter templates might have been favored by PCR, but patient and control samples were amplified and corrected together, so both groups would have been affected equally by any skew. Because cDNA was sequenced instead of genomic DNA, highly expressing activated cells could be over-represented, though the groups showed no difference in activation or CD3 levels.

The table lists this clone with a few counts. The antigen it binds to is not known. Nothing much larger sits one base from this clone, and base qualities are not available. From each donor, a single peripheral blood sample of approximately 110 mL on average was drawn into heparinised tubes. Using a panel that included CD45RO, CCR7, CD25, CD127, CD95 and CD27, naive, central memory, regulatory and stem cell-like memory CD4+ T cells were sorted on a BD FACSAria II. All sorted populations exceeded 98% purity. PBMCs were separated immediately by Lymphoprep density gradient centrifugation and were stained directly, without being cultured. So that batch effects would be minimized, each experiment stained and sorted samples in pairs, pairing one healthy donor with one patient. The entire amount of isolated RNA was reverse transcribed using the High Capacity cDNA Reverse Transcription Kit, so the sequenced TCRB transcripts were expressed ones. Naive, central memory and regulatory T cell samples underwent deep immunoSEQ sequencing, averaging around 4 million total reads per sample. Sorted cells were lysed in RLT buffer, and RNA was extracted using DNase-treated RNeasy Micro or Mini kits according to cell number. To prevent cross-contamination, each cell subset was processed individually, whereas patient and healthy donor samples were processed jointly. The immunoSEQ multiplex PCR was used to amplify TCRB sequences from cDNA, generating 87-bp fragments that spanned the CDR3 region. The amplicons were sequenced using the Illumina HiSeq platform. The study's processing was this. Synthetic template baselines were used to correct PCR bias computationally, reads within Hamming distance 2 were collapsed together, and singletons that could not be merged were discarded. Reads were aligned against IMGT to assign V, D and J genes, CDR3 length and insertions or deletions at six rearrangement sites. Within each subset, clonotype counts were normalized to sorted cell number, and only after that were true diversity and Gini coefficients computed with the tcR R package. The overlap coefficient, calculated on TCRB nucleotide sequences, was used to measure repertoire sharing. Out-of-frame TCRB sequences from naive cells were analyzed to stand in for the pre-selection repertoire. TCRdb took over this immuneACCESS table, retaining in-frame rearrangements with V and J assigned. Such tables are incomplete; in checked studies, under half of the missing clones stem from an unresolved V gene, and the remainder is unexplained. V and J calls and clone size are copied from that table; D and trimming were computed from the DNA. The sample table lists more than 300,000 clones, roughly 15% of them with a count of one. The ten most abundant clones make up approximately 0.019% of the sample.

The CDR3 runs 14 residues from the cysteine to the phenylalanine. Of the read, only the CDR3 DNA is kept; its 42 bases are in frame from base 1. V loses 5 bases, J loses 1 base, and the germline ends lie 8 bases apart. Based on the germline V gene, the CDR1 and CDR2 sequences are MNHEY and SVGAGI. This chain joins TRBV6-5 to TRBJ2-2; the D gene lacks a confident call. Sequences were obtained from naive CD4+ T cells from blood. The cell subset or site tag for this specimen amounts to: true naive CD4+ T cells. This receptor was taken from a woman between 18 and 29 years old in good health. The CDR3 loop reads CASSLTVNTGELFF. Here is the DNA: TGTGCCAGCAGTCTAACGGTGAACACCGGGGAGCTGTTTTTT.